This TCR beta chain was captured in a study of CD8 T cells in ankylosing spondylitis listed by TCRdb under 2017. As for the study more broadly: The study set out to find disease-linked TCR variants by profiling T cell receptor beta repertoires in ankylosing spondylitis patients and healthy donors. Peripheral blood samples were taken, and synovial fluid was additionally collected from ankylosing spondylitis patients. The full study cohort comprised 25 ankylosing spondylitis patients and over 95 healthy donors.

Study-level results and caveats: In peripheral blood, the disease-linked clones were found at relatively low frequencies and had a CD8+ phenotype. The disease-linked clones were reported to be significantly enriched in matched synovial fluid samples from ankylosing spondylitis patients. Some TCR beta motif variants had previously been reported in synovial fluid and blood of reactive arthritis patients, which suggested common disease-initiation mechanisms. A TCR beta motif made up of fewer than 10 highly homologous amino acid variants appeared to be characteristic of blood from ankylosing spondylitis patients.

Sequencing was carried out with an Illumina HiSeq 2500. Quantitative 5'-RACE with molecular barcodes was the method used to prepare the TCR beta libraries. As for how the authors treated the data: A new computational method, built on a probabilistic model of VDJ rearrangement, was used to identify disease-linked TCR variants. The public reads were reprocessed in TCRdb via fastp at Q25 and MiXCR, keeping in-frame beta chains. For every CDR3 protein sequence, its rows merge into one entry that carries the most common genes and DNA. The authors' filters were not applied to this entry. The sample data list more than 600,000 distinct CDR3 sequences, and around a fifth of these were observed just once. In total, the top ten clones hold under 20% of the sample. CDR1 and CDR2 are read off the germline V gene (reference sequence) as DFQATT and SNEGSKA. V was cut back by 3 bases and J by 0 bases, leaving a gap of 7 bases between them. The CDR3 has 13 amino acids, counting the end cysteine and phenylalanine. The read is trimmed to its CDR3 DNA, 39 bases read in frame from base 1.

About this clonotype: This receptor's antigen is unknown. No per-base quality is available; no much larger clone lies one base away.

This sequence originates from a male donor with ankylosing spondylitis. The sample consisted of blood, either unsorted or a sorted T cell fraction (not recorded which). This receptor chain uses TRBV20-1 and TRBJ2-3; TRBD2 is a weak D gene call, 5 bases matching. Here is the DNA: TGCAGTGCTAGCGGGATGAGCACAGATACGCAGTATTTT. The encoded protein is CSASGMSTDTQYF.